This T cell receptor (beta chain) was identified during a study of blood T cell repertoires in COVID-19. Study-level information: Both acute and convalescent COVID-19 samples were obtained from the United States, Italy and Spain.

Some clones are missing from TCRdb's copy, which holds only in-frame ones; the method was immunoSEQ multiplex PCR. The top ten clones hold less than 3% of a sample with fewer than 200,000 clones, around nine tenths of them seen once. This CDR3 is 12 amino acids long. V dropped 6 bases and J dropped 7 bases, with 9 bases sitting between them. The sequenced sample consisted of peripheral blood. This TCR came from a man aged 35 to 55 with active or convalescent COVID-19. The chain joins TRBV12-3 or TRBV12-4 to TRBJ1-4, with D unclear. CDR3: CASSFVGEKLFF. The CDR3 nucleotides read TGTGCCAGCAGCTTCGTCGGTGAAAAACTGTTTTTT.